The present T cell receptor (beta chain) was sequenced within a study of T cell responses to AZD1222 COVID-19 vaccine. Study-level background: Second-dose groups at about 4 or about 12 weeks were pooled.

Trimming pared 7 bases from V and 4 bases from J, leaving 13 bases between. CDR3 length: 13 amino acids. Germline V gene sequence: CDR1 SQVTM, CDR2 ANQGSEA. Concerning this clone: Its antigen is currently unknown.

Whole-study findings and limits: There were mostly white British donors and more females than males, and clonal diversity was possibly underestimated. Seropositivity was recorded at baseline in only a handful of AZD1222 recipients. Nearly half of unique spike-specific TCRs reportedly avoided B.1.351 and B.1.1.7 mutated regions.

Only in-frame clones appear in the TCRdb table, and some are missing; sequencing was by immunoSEQ multiplex PCR. The table records 58,000 or so clones, about four fifths of them present only once. The source of this sequence is an adult in good health. The V call is TRBV29-1, the J call TRBJ2-2; D is possibly TRBD2 (6 bases). The material sequenced was peripheral blood, taken on day 0 of AZD1222 vaccination. The CDR3 region is CSGGLMATGELFF. The CDR3 nucleotides are TGCAGCGGGGGACTGATGGCCACCGGGGAGCTGTTTTTT.